This TCR beta chain was captured in a study of PD-1 blockade in classical Hodgkin lymphoma. Study-wide background: Every 2 weeks, patients got 3 mg/kg intravenous nivolumab.

Each and every patient relapsed after autologous stem cell transplantation, and patients got differing brentuximab vedotin exposure. Study-wide results and limits: Newly diagnosed patients had baseline TCR diversity that was reportedly lower than that of healthy donors.

Worth noting for this clone: The antigen remains unidentified.

The germline V and J ends were trimmed by 0 bases and 2 bases, with 13 bases remaining between them. The CDR3 sequence is 16 residues long. Germline assignment: CDR1 MGHRA and CDR2 YSYEKL. The data were produced by immunoSEQ multiplex PCR, yet TCRdb's version contains in-frame clones alone and is incomplete. The repertoire holds approximately 24,000 clones, with 86% as singletons. The clonotype was recovered from a human donor with classical Hodgkin lymphoma. The rearrangement uses TRBV4-1 and TRBJ1-2; unclear D gene. The sample in question was peripheral blood mononuclear cells (PBMCs), obtained at baseline. CDR3 amino acids: CASSQELRSPNYGYTF. The DNA for the CDR3 is TGCGCCAGCAGCCAAGAATTGCGGAGTCCGAACTATGGCTACACCTTC.